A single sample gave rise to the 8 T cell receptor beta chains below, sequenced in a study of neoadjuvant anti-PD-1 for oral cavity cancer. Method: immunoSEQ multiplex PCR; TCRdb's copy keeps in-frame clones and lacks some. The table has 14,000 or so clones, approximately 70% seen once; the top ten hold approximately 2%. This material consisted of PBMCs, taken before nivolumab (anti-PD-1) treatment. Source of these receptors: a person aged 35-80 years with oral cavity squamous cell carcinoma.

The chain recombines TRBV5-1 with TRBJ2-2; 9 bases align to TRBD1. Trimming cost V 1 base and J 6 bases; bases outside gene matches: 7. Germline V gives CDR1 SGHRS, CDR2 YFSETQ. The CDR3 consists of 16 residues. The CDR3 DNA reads TGCGCCAGCAGCTTGTTACAGGGGGCGCGAGCCGGGGAGCTGTTTTTT. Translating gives CASSLLQGARAGELFF.

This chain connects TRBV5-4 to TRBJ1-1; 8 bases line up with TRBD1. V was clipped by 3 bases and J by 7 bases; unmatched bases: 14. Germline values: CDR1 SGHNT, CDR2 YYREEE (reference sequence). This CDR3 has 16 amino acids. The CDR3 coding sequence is TGTGCCAGCAGCTACAGCCTGGACAGGGTAGTTTTTGAAGCTTTCTTT. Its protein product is CASSYSLDRVVFEAFF.

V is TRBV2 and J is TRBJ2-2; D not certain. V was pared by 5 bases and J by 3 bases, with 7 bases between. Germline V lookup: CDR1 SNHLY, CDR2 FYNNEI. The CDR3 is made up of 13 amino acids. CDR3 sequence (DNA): TGTGCCAGCAGTACAACATACACCGGGGAGCTGTTTTTT. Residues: CASSTTYTGELFF.

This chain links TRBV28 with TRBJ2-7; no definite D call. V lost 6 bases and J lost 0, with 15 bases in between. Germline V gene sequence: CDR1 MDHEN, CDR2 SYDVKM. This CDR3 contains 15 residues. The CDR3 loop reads CASSPAGPLSYEQYF. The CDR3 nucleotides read TGTGCCAGCAGCCCTGCAGGACCCCTCTCCTACGAGCAGTACTTC. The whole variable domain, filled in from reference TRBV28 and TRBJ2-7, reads DVKVTQSSRYLVKRTGEKVFLECVQDMDHENMFWYRQDPGLGLRLIYFSYDVKMKEKGDIPEGYSVSREKKERFSLILESASTNQTSMYLCASSPAGPLSYEQYFGPGTRLTVT.

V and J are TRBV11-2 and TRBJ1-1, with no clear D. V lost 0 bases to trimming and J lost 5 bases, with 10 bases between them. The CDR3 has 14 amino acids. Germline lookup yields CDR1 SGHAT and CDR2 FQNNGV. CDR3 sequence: CASSLERTSTEAFF. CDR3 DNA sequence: TGTGCCAGCAGCTTAGAGCGGACGTCGACTGAAGCTTTCTTT.

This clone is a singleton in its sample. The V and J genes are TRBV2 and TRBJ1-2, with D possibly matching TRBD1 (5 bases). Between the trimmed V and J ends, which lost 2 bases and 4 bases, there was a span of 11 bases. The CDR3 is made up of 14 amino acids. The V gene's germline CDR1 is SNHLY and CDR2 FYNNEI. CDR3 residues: CASSESEGSYGYTF. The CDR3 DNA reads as TGTGCCAGCAGTGAAAGTGAGGGGAGCTATGGCTACACCTTC.

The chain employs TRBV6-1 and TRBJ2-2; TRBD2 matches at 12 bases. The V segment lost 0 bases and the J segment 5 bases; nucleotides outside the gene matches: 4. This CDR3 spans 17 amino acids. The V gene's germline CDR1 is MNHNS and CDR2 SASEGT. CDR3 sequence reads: CASSEAALAGGTGELFF. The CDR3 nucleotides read TGTGCCAGCAGTGAAGCAGCGCTAGCGGGAGGGACCGGGGAGCTGTTTTTT.

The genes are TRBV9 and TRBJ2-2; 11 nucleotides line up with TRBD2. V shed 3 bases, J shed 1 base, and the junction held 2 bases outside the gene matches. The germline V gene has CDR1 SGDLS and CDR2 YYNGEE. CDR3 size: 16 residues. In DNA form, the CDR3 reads TGTGCCAGCAGCGCCCTAGCGGGGGGGAACACCGGGGAGCTGTTTTTT. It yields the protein CASSALAGGNTGELFF. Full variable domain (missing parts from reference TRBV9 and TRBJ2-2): DSGVTQTPKHLITATGQRVTLRCSPRSGDLSVYWYQQSLDQGLQFLIQYYNGEERAKGNILERFSAQQFPDLHSELNLSSLELGDSALYFCASSALAGGNTGELFFGEGSRLTVL.